This T cell receptor (beta chain) was found in a study of cytomegalovirus exposure and HLA in healthy donors. Primers: 60 Vbeta forward and 13 Jbeta reverse. The assay was immunoSEQ multiplex PCR, and TCRdb's table has in-frame clones only and misses some. The sample holds approximately 130,000 clones, approximately 77% seen once. V was trimmed by 2 bases and J by 6 bases, leaving 11 bases between them. The germline gives CDR1 MNHEY, CDR2 SVGAGI. CDR3 length equals 14 residues. The sample was PBMCs. The TCR was taken from a woman in her 40s in good health and CMV-seronegative. The V and J genes are TRBV6-5 and TRBJ2-1; possibly TRBD1 for D (5 bases). The CDR3 here is CASSYQGDRNEQFF. DNA for the CDR3: TGTGCCAGCAGTTACCAGGGTGATCGCAATGAGCAGTTCTTC.